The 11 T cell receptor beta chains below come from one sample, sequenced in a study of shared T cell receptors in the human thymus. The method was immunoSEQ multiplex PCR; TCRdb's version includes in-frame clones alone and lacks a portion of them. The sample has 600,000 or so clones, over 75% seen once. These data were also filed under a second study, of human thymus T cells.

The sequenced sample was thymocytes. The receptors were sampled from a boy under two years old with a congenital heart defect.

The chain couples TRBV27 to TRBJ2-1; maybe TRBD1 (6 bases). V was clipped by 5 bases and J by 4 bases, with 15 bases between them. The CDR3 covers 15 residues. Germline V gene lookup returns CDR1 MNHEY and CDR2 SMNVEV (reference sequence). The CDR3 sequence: CASSIGAQGYNEQFF. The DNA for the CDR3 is TGTGCCAGCAGTATTGGGGCACAGGGATACAATGAGCAGTTCTTC.

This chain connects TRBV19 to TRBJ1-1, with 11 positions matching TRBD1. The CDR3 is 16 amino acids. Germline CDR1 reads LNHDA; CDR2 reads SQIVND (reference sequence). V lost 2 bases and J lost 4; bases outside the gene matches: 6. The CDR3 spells CASSIKTGTGGTEAFF. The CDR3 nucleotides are TGTGCCAGTAGTATAAAAACCGGGACAGGGGGCACTGAAGCTTTCTTT.

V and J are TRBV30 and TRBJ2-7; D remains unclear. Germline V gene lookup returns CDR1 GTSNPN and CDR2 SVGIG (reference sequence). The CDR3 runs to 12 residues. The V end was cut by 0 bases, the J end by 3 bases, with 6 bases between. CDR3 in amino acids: CAWSVHFYEQYF. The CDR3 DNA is TGTGCCTGGAGTGTACATTTCTACGAGCAGTACTTC.

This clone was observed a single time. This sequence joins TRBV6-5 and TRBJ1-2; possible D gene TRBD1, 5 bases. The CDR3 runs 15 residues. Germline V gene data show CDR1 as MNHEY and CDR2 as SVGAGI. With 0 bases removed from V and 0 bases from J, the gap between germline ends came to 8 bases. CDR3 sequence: CASSYSPGPNYGYTF. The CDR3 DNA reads TGTGCCAGCAGTTACTCCCCAGGGCCTAACTATGGCTACACCTTC.

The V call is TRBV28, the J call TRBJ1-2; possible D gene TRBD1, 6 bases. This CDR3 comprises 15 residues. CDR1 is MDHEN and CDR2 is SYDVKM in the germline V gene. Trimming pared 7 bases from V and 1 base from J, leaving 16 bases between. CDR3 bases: TGTGCCAGCACCCGACGGGACACCCTTAACTATGGCTACACCTTC. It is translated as CASTRRDTLNYGYTF.

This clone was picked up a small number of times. The CDR3 sequence: CASSGEKDTEAFF. CDR3 nucleotides: TGCGCCAGCAGCGGGGAGAAAGACACTGAAGCTTTCTTT. The chain joins TRBV5-1 to TRBJ1-1; D unresolved. The CDR3 totals 13 residues. Trimming removed 4 bases from V and 3 bases from J, with 10 bases in between. Germline CDR1 and CDR2: SGHRS and YFSETQ. Full variable domain (remainder filled in from reference TRBV5-1 and TRBJ1-1): KAGVTQTPRYLIKTRGQQVTLSCSPISGHRSVSWYQQTPGQGLQFLFEYFSETQRNKGNFPGRFSGRQFSNSRSEMNVSTLELGDSALYLCASSGEKDTEAFFGQGTRLTVV.

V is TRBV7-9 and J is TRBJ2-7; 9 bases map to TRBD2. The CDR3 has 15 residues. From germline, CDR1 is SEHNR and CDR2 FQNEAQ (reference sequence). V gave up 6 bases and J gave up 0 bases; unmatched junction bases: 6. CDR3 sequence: CASRVSGGASYEQYF. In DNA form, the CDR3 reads TGTGCCAGCAGGGTTAGCGGGGGAGCCTCCTACGAGCAGTACTTC. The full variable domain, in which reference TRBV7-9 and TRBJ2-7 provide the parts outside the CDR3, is DTGVSQNPRHKITKRGQNVTFRCDPISEHNRLYWYRQTLGQGPEFLTYFQNEAQLEKSRLLSDRFSAERPKGSFSTLEIQRTEQGDSAMYLCASRVSGGASYEQYFGPGTRLTVT.

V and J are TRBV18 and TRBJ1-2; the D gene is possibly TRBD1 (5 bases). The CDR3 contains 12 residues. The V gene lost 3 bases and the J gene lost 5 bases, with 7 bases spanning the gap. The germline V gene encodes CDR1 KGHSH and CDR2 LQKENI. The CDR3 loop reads CASSPDIYGYTF. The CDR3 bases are TGTGCCAGCTCACCGGACATTTATGGCTACACCTTC.

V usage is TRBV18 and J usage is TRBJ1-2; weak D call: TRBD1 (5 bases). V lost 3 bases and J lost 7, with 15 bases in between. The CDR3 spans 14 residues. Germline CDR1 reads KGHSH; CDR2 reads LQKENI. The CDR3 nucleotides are TGTGCCAGCTCACCGGGGCAACCAACGAGTGGCTACACCTTC. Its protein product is CASSPGQPTSGYTF.

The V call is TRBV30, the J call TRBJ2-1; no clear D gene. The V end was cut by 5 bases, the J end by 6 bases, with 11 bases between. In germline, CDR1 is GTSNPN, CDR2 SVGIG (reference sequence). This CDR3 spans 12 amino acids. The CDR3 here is CAWQLSGNEQFF. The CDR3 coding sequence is TGTGCCTGGCAGTTGTCAGGCAATGAGCAGTTCTTC.

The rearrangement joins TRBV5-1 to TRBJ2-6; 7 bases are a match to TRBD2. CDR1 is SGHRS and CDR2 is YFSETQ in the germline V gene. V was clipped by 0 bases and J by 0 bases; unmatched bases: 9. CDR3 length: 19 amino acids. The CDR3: CASSLGWDYQSSGANVLTF. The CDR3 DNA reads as TGCGCCAGCAGCTTGGGTTGGGACTACCAGAGCTCTGGGGCCAACGTCCTGACTTTC.